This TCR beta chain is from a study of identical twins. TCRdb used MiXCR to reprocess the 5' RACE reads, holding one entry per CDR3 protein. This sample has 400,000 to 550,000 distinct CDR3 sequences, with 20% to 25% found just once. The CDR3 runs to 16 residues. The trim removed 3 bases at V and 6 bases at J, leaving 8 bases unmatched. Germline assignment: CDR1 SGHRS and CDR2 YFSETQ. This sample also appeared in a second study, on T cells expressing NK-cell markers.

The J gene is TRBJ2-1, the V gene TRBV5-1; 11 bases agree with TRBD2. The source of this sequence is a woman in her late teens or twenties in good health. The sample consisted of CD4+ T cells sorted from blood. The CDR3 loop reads CASSSRLAGKGNEQFF. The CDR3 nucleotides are TGCGCCAGCAGCTCCAGACTAGCGGGGAAGGGCAATGAGCAGTTCTTC.